Given below is one T cell receptor beta chain in context. Its antigen is currently unknown. This sample was taken from a study of cytomegalovirus exposure and HLA in healthy donors. In the PCR, 60 Vbeta and 13 Jbeta primers were used. Produced via immunoSEQ multiplex PCR; TCRdb's table is partial and in-frame only. The sample has about 120,000 clones, approximately 15% seen once; the top ten hold about 1.9%. V lost 1 base, J lost 10 bases, and 16 bases lay in between. CDR3 size: 14 residues. Germline loops: CDR1 MNHEY, CDR2 SVGAGI. Broader study findings: Clonal expansion, a later analysis showed, was greater in HLA-associated TCR beta chains than in equally common others.

The sequencing sample was made of PBMCs. The rearrangement joins TRBV6-5 to TRBJ1-1; tentative D call: TRBD1 (5 bases). The receptor was isolated from a woman between 18 and 29 years old in good health and CMV-seronegative. The CDR3 bases are TGTGCCAGCAGTTACTGGGGGGGAATACGAGGAGCTTTCTTT. Residues: CASSYWGGIRGAFF.